Listed here is a single T cell receptor (beta chain). The length of the CDR3 is 13 residues. CDR1 is SGHDT and CDR2 is YYEEEE in the germline V gene. V was clipped by 3 bases and J by 4 bases; unmatched bases: 3. The data stem from a study of blood T cell repertoires in COVID-19. Study-level information: Whether acute or convalescent, the COVID-19 samples came from the United States, Italy and Spain. T cells, B-cell-depleted T cells, or PBMCs provided the cDNA or gDNA that served as material.

How the authors handled the data: Amplifying reference gene primers gave estimates of nucleated cell counts. Produced via immunoSEQ multiplex PCR; TCRdb's table is partial and in-frame only. V and J calls and clone size come straight from that table; D and trimming were deduced from the DNA. The data contain around 330,000 clones, roughly 90% of them seen just once; the ten biggest clones take up about 3.9%. The TCR was taken from a woman in her fifties or sixties with active or convalescent COVID-19. The chain recombines TRBV5-6 with TRBJ1-2, with 7 positions matching TRBD1. The source material was peripheral blood. CDR3 sequence: CASSYDRAYGYTF. CDR3 DNA: TGTGCCAGCAGCTACGACAGGGCCTATGGCTACACCTTC.